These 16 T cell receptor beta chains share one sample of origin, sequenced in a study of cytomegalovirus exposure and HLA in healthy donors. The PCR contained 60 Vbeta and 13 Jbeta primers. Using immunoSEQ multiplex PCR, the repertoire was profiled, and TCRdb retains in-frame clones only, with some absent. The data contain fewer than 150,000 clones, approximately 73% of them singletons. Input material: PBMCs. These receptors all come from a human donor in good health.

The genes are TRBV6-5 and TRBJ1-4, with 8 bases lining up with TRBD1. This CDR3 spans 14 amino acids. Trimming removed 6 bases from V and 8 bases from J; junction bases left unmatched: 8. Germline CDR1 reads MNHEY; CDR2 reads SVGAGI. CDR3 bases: TGTGCCAGCAGGTCACAGGGGGGAAGGGAAAAACTGTTTTTT. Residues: CASRSQGGREKLFF.

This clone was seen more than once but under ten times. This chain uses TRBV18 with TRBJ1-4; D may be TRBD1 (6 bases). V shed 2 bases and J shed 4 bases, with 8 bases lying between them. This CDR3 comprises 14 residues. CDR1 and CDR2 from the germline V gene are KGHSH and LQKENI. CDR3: CASSPEGGNEKLFF. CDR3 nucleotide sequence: TGTGCCAGCTCACCAGAAGGGGGTAATGAAAAACTGTTTTTT.

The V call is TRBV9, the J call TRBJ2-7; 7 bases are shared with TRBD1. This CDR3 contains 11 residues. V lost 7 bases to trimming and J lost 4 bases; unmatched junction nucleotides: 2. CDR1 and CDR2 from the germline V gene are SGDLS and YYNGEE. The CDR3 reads CASGTAYEQYF. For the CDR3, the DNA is TGTGCCAGCGGGACAGCTTACGAGCAGTACTTC.

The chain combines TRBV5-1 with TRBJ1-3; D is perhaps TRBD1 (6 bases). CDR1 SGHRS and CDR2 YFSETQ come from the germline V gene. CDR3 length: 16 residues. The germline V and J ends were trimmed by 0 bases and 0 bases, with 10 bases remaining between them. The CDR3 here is CASSLGQVGSGNTIYF. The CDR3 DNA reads TGCGCCAGCAGCTTGGGACAGGTCGGCTCTGGAAACACCATATATTTT. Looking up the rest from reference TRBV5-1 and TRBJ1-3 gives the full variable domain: KAGVTQTPRYLIKTRGQQVTLSCSPISGHRSVSWYQQTPGQGLQFLFEYFSETQRNKGNFPGRFSGRQFSNSRSEMNVSTLELGDSALYLCASSLGQVGSGNTIYFGEGSWLTVV.

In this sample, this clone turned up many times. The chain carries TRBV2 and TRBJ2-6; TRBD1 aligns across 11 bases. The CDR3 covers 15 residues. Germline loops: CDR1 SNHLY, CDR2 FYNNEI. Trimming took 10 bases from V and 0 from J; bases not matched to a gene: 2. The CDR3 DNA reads TGTGCCACCGGGACAGGGGGCTCTGGGGCCAACGTCCTGACTTTC. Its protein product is CATGTGGSGANVLTF. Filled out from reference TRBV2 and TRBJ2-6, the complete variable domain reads EPEVTQTPSHQVTQMGQEVILRCVPISNHLYFYWYRQILGQKVEFLVSFYNNEISEKSEIFDDQFSVERPDGSNFTLKIRSTKLEDSAMYFCATGTGGSGANVLTFGAGSRLTVL.

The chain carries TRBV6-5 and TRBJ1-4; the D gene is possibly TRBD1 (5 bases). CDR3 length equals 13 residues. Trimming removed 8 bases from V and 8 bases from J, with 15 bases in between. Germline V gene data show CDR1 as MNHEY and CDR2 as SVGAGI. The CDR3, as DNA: TGTGCCAGCGCCATCAGGGAGGGCGAAAAACTGTTTTTT. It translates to CASAIREGEKLFF.

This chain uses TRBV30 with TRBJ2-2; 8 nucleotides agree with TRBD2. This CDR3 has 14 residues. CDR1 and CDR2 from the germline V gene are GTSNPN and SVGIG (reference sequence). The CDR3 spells CGVAGPSITGELFF. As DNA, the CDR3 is TGTGGAGTAGCGGGACCCTCCATCACCGGGGAGCTGTTTTTT. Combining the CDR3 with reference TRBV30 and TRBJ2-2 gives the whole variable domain SQTIHQWPATLVQPVGSPLSLECTVEGTSNPNLYWYRQAAGRGLQLLFYSVGIGQISSEVPQNLSASRPQDRQFILSSKKLLLSDSGFYLCGVAGPSITGELFFGEGSRLTVL.

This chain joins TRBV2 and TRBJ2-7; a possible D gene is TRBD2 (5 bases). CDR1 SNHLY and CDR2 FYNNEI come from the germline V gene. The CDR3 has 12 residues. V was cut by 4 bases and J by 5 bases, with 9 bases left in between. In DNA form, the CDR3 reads TGTGCCAGCAGTGTTTCGAGGGACGAGCAGTACTTC. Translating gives CASSVSRDEQYF.

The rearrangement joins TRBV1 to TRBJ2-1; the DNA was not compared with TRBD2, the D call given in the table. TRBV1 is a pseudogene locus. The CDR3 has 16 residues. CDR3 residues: CTSSQETSGRRGEQFF. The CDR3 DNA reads TGCACCAGCAGCCAAGAGACTAGCGGGAGAAGGGGTGAGCAGTTCTTC.

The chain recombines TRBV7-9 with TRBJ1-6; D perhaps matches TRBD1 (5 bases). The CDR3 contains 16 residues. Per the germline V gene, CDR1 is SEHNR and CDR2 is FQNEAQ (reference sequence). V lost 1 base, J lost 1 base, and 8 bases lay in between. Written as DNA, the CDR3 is TGTGCCAGCAGCTTAGGGGGGGTTTCCTATAATTCACCCCTCCACTTT. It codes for CASSLGGVSYNSPLHF. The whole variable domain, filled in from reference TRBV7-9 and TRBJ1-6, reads DTGVSQNPRHKITKRGQNVTFRCDPISEHNRLYWYRQTLGQGPEFLTYFQNEAQLEKSRLLSDRFSAERPKGSFSTLEIQRTEQGDSAMYLCASSLGGVSYNSPLHFGNGTRLTVT.

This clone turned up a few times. CDR3 protein: CASSYRSLPLSNVLTF. The CDR3 DNA reads TGTGCCAGCAGTTACAGGAGTCTTCCTCTGTCCAACGTCCTGACTTTC. V and J are TRBV2 and TRBJ2-6; tentatively, D is TRBD1 (5 bases). CDR1 and CDR2 from the germline V gene are SNHLY and FYNNEI. This CDR3 has 16 amino acids. V was shortened by 5 bases and J by 8 bases, with 19 bases between the two germline ends.

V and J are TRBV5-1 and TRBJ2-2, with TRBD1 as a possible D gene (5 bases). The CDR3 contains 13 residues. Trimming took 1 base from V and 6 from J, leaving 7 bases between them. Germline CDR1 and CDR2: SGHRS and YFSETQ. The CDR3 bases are TGCGCCAGCAGCTTGCTGGGGCCCGGGGAGCTGTTTTTT. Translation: CASSLLGPGELFF.

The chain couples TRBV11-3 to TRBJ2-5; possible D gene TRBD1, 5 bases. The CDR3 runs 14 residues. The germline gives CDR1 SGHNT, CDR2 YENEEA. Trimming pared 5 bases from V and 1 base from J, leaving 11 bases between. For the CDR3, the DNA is TGTGCCAGCAGCCTTCGACAGTTCCAAGAGACCCAGTACTTC. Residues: CASSLRQFQETQYF.

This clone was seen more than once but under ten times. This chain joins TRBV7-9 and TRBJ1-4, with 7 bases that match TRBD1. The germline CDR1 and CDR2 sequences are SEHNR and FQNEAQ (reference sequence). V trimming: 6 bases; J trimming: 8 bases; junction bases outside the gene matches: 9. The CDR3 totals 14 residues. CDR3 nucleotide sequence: TGTGCCAGCAGGGGGGTAGGGGGCGCGGAAAAACTGTTTTTT. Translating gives CASRGVGGAEKLFF.

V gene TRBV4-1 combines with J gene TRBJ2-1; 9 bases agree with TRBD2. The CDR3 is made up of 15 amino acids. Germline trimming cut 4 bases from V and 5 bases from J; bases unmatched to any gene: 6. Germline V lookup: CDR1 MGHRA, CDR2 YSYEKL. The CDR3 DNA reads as TGCGCCAGCAGCCGTAGCGGGGGAATGAACAATGAGCAGTTCTTC. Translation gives CASSRSGGMNNEQFF.

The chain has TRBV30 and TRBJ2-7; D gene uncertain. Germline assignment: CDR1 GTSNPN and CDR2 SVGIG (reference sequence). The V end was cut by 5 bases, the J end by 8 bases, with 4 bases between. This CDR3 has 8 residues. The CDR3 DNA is TGTGCCTGGGACAAGCAGTACTTC. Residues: CAWDKQYF. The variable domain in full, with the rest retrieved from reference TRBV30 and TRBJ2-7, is SQTIHQWPATLVQPVGSPLSLECTVEGTSNPNLYWYRQAAGRGLQLLFYSVGIGQISSEVPQNLSASRPQDRQFILSSKKLLLSDSGFYLCAWDKQYFGPGTRLTVT.